Listed here are 29 T cell receptor beta chains from one sample, sequenced in a study of cytomegalovirus exposure and HLA in healthy donors. Vbeta (60) and Jbeta (13) primers were used in the PCR. Here immunoSEQ multiplex PCR was the method, and the copy in TCRdb shows in-frame clones only, minus some. The data contain over 150,000 clones, around four fifths of them singletons. Input material: PBMCs. Source of these receptors: a man in his fifties in good health and CMV-seropositive.

The CDR3: CASSVGNSGRDADTQYF. CDR3 sequence (DNA): TGTGCCAGCAGCGTAGGTAATAGCGGGAGGGATGCAGATACGCAGTATTTT. This chain links TRBV9 with TRBJ2-3; 11 nucleotides agree with TRBD2. Germline V lookup: CDR1 SGDLS, CDR2 YYNGEE. V lost 0 bases to trimming and J lost 4 bases; unmatched junction nucleotides: 7. This CDR3 has 17 amino acids.

This chain links TRBV9 with TRBJ2-5; 9 positions match TRBD2. The V segment lost 4 bases and the J segment 7 bases; nucleotides outside the gene matches: 11. The germline V gene has CDR1 SGDLS and CDR2 YYNGEE. This CDR3 comprises 15 residues. The CDR3 sequence: CASSSSAGGGGTQYF. CDR3 coding DNA: TGTGCCAGCAGCTCATCAGCGGGGGGCGGGGGGACCCAGTACTTC. Supplemented by reference TRBV9 and TRBJ2-5, the full variable domain reads DSGVTQTPKHLITATGQRVTLRCSPRSGDLSVYWYQQSLDQGLQFLIQYYNGEERAKGNILERFSAQQFPDLHSELNLSSLELGDSALYFCASSSSAGGGGTQYFGPGTRLLVL.

This clone was picked up one time. The chain recombines TRBV6-1 with TRBJ2-5; TRBD1 might be the D (5 bases). V dropped 7 bases and J dropped 2 bases, with 14 bases sitting between them. CDR1 and CDR2 (germline): MNHNS, SASEGT. The CDR3 sequence is 14 residues long. CDR3 amino acids: CASNLLSGQETQYF. In DNA, the CDR3 is TGTGCCAGCAACCTACTTTCAGGGCAAGAGACCCAGTACTTC.

The chain uses TRBV4-1 and TRBJ1-1, with unresolved D. Trimming pared 4 bases from V and 2 bases from J, leaving 14 bases between. Looked up from germline, CDR1 is MGHRA and CDR2 is YSYEKL. This CDR3 has 15 amino acids. DNA for the CDR3: TGCGCCAGCAGCCTAGGAGGGATCCCCAACACTGAAGCTTTCTTT. It codes for CASSLGGIPNTEAFF.

The V call is TRBV28, the J call TRBJ2-1, with 15 bases identical to TRBD2. CDR3 length: 17 amino acids. The V gene end was trimmed by 4 bases and the J gene end by 6 bases; junction bases not matched to a gene: 7. CDR1 and CDR2 (germline): MDHEN, SYDVKM. In DNA form, the CDR3 reads TGTGCCAGCAGTTCGTCGGGACTAGCGGGAGGAAGCAATGAGCAGTTCTTC. Amino acids: CASSSSGLAGGSNEQFF.

The rearrangement uses TRBV25-1 and TRBJ2-4; weak D call: TRBD2 (6 bases). With 6 bases removed from V and 4 bases from J, the gap between germline ends came to 16 bases. CDR3 length: 15 amino acids. CDR1 is MGHDK and CDR2 is SYGVNS in the germline V gene. CDR3 amino acids: CASSARAGLKNIQYF. CDR3 DNA sequence: TGTGCCAGCAGCGCCCGGGCGGGACTTAAAAACATTCAGTACTTC.

The chain joins TRBV2 to TRBJ1-5; D is unclear. Trimming took 6 bases from V and 3 from J, leaving 9 bases between them. This CDR3 has 13 residues. Germline CDR1 reads SNHLY; CDR2 reads FYNNEI. Here the CDR3 reads CASSTDNNQPQHF. CDR3 DNA sequence: TGTGCCAGCAGCACAGATAACAATCAGCCCCAGCATTTT.

The table lists this clone with a few counts. CDR3 sequence reads: CASSLGNRSQGADTQYF. The CDR3 DNA follows: TGTGCCAGCAGCTTAGGAAATAGGTCCCAAGGGGCAGATACGCAGTATTTT. V and J are TRBV7-9 and TRBJ2-3; weak D call: TRBD1 (5 bases). Between the trimmed V and J ends, which lost 1 base and 4 bases, there was a span of 18 bases. This CDR3 is 17 amino acids long. Germline CDR1 is SEHNR and CDR2 is FQNEAQ (reference sequence).

V usage is TRBV9 and J usage is TRBJ1-5, with D possibly matching TRBD1 (6 bases). This CDR3 contains 14 residues. Trimming removed 4 bases from V and 7 bases from J, with 15 bases in between. CDR1 SGDLS and CDR2 YYNGEE come from the germline V gene. In DNA, the CDR3 is TGTGCCAGCAGCACACAGGGTACGGGACAGCCCCAGCATTTT. Amino acid sequence: CASSTQGTGQPQHF.

The J gene is TRBJ2-7, the V gene TRBV29-1; tentatively, D is TRBD1 (6 bases). The germline gives CDR1 SQVTM, CDR2 ANQGSEA. With 4 bases removed from V and 3 bases from J, the gap between germline ends came to 10 bases. This CDR3 spans 12 amino acids. The CDR3 sequence: CSVGQGLYEQYF. The CDR3, as DNA: TGCAGCGTTGGTCAGGGGCTCTACGAGCAGTACTTC.

This chain links TRBV6-5 with TRBJ1-5, with D uncertain. V was cut by 5 bases and J by 0 bases, with 11 bases left in between. The CDR3 runs 15 residues. The germline CDR1 and CDR2 sequences are MNHEY and SVGAGI. The CDR3 region is CASSREEGSNQPQHF. The CDR3 DNA sequence: TGTGCCAGCAGTAGGGAGGAGGGTAGCAATCAGCCCCAGCATTTT.

The chain employs TRBV4-2 and TRBJ2-1; 10 bases map to TRBD2. The CDR3 runs to 17 residues. The V and J ends lost 0 bases and 10 bases, in that order; junction bases with no gene match: 12. Germline lookup yields CDR1 LGHNA and CDR2 YNFKEQ. The CDR3 is CASSQDRTSGIGAEQFF. CDR3 nucleotide sequence: TGTGCCAGCAGCCAAGATCGTACTAGCGGGATCGGGGCCGAGCAGTTCTTC.

This rearrangement joins TRBV7-3 to TRBJ2-2, with TRBD2 matching 14 bases. The V and J ends lost 5 bases and 6 bases, in that order; junction bases with no gene match: 5. The CDR3 runs to 16 residues. Per the germline V gene, CDR1 is SGHTA and CDR2 is FQGTGA. CDR3 nucleotides: TGTGCCAGCAGCCCCCGGACTAGCGGGGGGTCCGGGGAGCTGTTTTTT. Translated, it gives CASSPRTSGGSGELFF.

The V gene is TRBV5-1, the J gene TRBJ2-1; D is perhaps TRBD2 (6 bases). Trimming cost V 0 bases and J 6 bases, with 13 bases left between them. The CDR3 length is 15 residues. Germline V gene lookup returns CDR1 SGHRS and CDR2 YFSETQ. The CDR3 reads CASSLAGGRLNEQFF. The CDR3 DNA sequence: TGCGCCAGCAGCTTGGCAGGAGGGCGTCTCAATGAGCAGTTCTTC.

This rearrangement joins TRBV19 to TRBJ2-5; D may be TRBD2 (6 bases). Trimming removed 4 bases at V and 5 bases at J, with 11 bases between. The CDR3 spans 13 residues. Germline V gene sequence: CDR1 LNHDA, CDR2 SQIVND (reference sequence). CDR3 sequence (DNA): TGTGCCAGTAGTAACGGAGGGTGGGAGACCCAGTACTTC. Protein product: CASSNGGWETQYF.

The genes are TRBV9 and TRBJ2-1, with D perhaps matching TRBD2 (6 bases). This CDR3 contains 15 residues. The germline CDR1 and CDR2 sequences are SGDLS and YYNGEE. Trimming cost V 0 bases and J 5 bases, with 12 bases left between them. The CDR3 DNA reads as TGTGCCAGCAGCGTAGGCGGGGAACCACACAATGAGCAGTTCTTC. This codes for CASSVGGEPHNEQFF. Drawing the rest from reference TRBV9 and TRBJ2-1, the complete variable domain is DSGVTQTPKHLITATGQRVTLRCSPRSGDLSVYWYQQSLDQGLQFLIQYYNGEERAKGNILERFSAQQFPDLHSELNLSSLELGDSALYFCASSVGGEPHNEQFFGPGTRLTVL.

The chain joins TRBV6-6 to TRBJ1-5, with 8 bases that match TRBD1. V was pared by 6 bases and J by 6 bases, with 4 bases of the junction left unmatched. In germline, CDR1 is MNHNY, CDR2 SVGAGI (reference sequence). CDR3 size: 13 residues. CDR3 protein: CASRGTGPQPQHF. The DNA of the CDR3 is TGTGCCAGCAGGGGGACAGGTCCTCAGCCCCAGCATTTT.

The chain carries TRBV2 and TRBJ2-2; D might be TRBD1 (6 bases). V lost 4 bases and J 7 bases, leaving 10 bases between the germline ends. The length of the CDR3 is 13 residues. Germline V lookup: CDR1 SNHLY, CDR2 FYNNEI. CDR3 region: CASSVQGNGELFF. Written as DNA, the CDR3 is TGTGCCAGCAGTGTACAGGGAAACGGGGAGCTGTTTTTT.

DNA of the CDR3: TGTGCCAGCAGCCCCATAGGGGAGGGCCGAGAGCAGTTCTTC. This encodes CASSPIGEGREQFF. The chain couples TRBV11-2 to TRBJ2-1, with 7 bases identical to TRBD2. From germline, CDR1 is SGHAT and CDR2 FQNNGV. The trim removed 5 bases at V and 10 bases at J, leaving 11 bases unmatched. The CDR3 spans 14 residues.

This clone was seen only a few times. CDR3 in DNA: TGTGCCAGCAGTTACTCTTCTAGCGGGAGCGAGCAGTACTTC. Translation gives CASSYSSSGSEQYF. V and J are TRBV6-5 and TRBJ2-7, with 10 bases matching TRBD2. CDR1 is MNHEY and CDR2 is SVGAGI in the germline V gene. V shed 0 bases and J 6 bases; nucleotides not matched to a gene: 2. The CDR3 is 14 residues long.

The CDR3 nucleotides are TGTGCCAGCAGCCAAGGACTAGCGGAGATCACAGATACGCAGTATTTT. Residues: CASSQGLAEITDTQYF. The chain links TRBV14 to TRBJ2-3; TRBD2 agrees at 9 bases. V shed 1 base and J 2 bases; nucleotides not matched to a gene: 4. Germline V lookup: CDR1 SGHDN, CDR2 FVKESK. The CDR3 runs to 16 residues.

The J gene is TRBJ1-2, the V gene TRBV5-1; 8 bases line up with TRBD1. V shed 4 bases and J 8 bases; nucleotides not matched to a gene: 10. Germline V gene sequence: CDR1 SGHRS, CDR2 YFSETQ. The CDR3 has 14 amino acids. The CDR3, as DNA: TGCGCCAGCAGCCCGGCCAGGGGGCCCAAGGGCTACACCTTC. Encoded protein: CASSPARGPKGYTF.

The chain couples TRBV6-5 to TRBJ1-2; 10 bases are shared with TRBD1. J gave up 5 bases and V 5 bases, and 8 bases lay outside the gene matches. The CDR3 extends over 15 amino acids. Per germline, CDR1 MNHEY and CDR2 SVGAGI. CDR3 protein: CASSQPGQGRYGYTF. The CDR3 DNA follows: TGTGCCAGCAGTCAGCCGGGACAGGGGCGTTATGGCTACACCTTC.

V usage is TRBV6-5 and J usage is TRBJ2-5; D perhaps matches TRBD1 (6 bases). The assigned J gene may be wrong: the sequence end matches TRBJ2-7 better. CDR1 and CDR2 from the germline V gene are MNHEY and SVGAGI. This CDR3 region has 15 residues. CDR3 protein: CASSHRQDPNYEQYF. In nucleotides, the CDR3 is TGTGCCAGCAGCCACCGACAGGACCCAAACTACGAGCAGTACTTC.

This clone was detected only once. The genes are TRBV5-1 and TRBJ2-7, with D perhaps matching TRBD1 (5 bases). The CDR3 extends over 14 amino acids. Trimming left V 0 bases short and J 5 bases short, with 12 bases between. Per germline, CDR1 SGHRS and CDR2 YFSETQ. CDR3 loop: CASSLDLQGHEQYF. The CDR3 DNA follows: TGCGCCAGCAGCTTGGACCTCCAGGGCCACGAGCAGTACTTC.

Only a few counts were recorded for this clone. This chain uses TRBV28 with TRBJ2-7; 10 nucleotides agree with TRBD1. Germline-derived CDR1 and CDR2 are MDHEN and SYDVKM. The CDR3 runs 17 residues. The ends lost 6 bases at V and 5 bases at J; junction bases unmatched: 16. CDR3: CASSPALGGTGAHEQYF. As DNA, the CDR3 is TGTGCCAGCAGCCCAGCGCTGGGCGGGACAGGGGCCCACGAGCAGTACTTC.

This chain connects TRBV25-1 to TRBJ2-3; the match to TRBD2 covers 12 bases. The J segment lost 0 bases and the V segment lost 5 bases, leaving 6 bases of the junction unmatched. In germline, CDR1 is MGHDK, CDR2 SYGVNS. CDR3 size: 17 residues. CDR3 loop: CASSPGLAGASTDTQYF. The CDR3 bases are TGTGCCAGCAGTCCGGGACTAGCGGGCGCTAGCACAGATACGCAGTATTTT.

The rearrangement uses TRBV21-1 and TRBJ1-2. TRBV21-1 has pseudogene status. CDR3 length equals 14 residues. CDR3 nucleotides: TGTGCCAGCAGCAGGGAGTCTTACCTCTATGGCTACACCTTC. It encodes CASSRESYLYGYTF.

The gene calls are TRBV9 and TRBJ1-4; D possibly corresponds to TRBD1 (6 bases). Between the trimmed V and J ends, which lost 4 bases and 8 bases, there was a span of 21 bases. This CDR3 is 16 amino acids long. The germline CDR1 and CDR2 sequences are SGDLS and YYNGEE. The CDR3 DNA follows: TGTGCCAGCAGCCCCAGTGGAACAGGGATCTTCGAAAAACTGTTTTTT. This codes for CASSPSGTGIFEKLFF.